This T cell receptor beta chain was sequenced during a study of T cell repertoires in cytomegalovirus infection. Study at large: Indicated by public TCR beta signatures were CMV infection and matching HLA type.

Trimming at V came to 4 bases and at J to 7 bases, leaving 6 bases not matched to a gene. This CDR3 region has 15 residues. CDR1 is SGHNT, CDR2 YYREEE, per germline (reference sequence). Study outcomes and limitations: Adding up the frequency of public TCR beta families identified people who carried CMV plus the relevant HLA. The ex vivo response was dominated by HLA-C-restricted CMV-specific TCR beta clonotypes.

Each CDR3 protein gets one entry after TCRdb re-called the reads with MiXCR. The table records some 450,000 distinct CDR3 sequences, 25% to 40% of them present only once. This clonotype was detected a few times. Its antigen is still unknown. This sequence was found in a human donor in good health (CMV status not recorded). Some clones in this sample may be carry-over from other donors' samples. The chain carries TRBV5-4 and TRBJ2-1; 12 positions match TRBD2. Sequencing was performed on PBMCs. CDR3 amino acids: CASSRTGTSGNEQFF. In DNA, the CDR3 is TGTGCCAGCAGCAGGACCGGGACTAGCGGGAATGAGCAGTTCTTC.